Listed below are T cell receptor beta chains from one sample, sequenced in a study of T cell responses to AZD1222 COVID-19 vaccine. Generated by immunoSEQ multiplex PCR, the TCRdb table keeps only in-frame clones and is missing some. This repertoire shows about 180,000 clones, more than 75% found once; its top ten account for about 25%. Sequenced material: peripheral blood, taken 28 days after the second AZD1222 dose. Receptor source: an adult who received the AZD1222 COVID-19 vaccine. The CDR3 runs from the conserved cysteine through the conserved F or W. The D gene is left open where the match is weak. Not all rows give a size; the values are once, few, many and, for expanded clones, a class.

d_call: -; clone_size: few; v_call: TRBV30; j_call: TRBJ1-5; cdr3_nt: TGTGCCTGGAGTGTGGGGGGGGCGAGTCAGCCCCAGCATTTT; cdr3_aa: CAWSVGGASQPQHF
d_call: -; clone_size: -; v_call: TRBV27; j_call: TRBJ1-6; cdr3_nt: TGTGCCAGCAGTTATTTAGGCAGGGAGAATTCACCCCTCCACTTT; cdr3_aa: CASSYLGRENSPLHF
d_call: TRBD2; clone_size: -; v_call: TRBV28; j_call: TRBJ2-7; cdr3_nt: TGTGCCAGCAGCCCTACTAGCGGGAGACGCAACGAGCAGTACTTC; cdr3_aa: CASSPTSGRRNEQYF
d_call: -; clone_size: -; v_call: TRBV3-1/TRBV3-2; j_call: TRBJ2-7; cdr3_nt: TGTGCCAGCAGCCAAGCGGGCGTCGCCCCCTACGAGCAGTACTTC; cdr3_aa: CASSQAGVAPYEQYF
d_call: TRBD1; clone_size: -; v_call: TRBV24-1; j_call: TRBJ2-7; cdr3_nt: TGTGCCACCAGTGATTCACGACAGGGGGGATACGAGCAGTACTTC; cdr3_aa: CATSDSRQGGYEQYF
d_call: TRBD1; clone_size: -; v_call: TRBV7-3; j_call: TRBJ2-2; cdr3_nt: TGTGCCAGCAGCCAAGGGTGGACAGGGACGAGCGGGGAGCTGTTTTTT; cdr3_aa: CASSQGWTGTSGELFF
d_call: TRBD1; clone_size: -; v_call: TRBV6-5; j_call: TRBJ1-2; cdr3_nt: TGTGCCAGCAGTTTACAGGGGGCTTTGGATGGCTACACCTTC; cdr3_aa: CASSLQGALDGYTF
d_call: TRBD1; clone_size: -; v_call: TRBV5-1; j_call: TRBJ2-7; cdr3_nt: TGCGCCAGCAGCTTGGCCCCAGGGGGCGGGTACGAGCAGTACTTC; cdr3_aa: CASSLAPGGGYEQYF
d_call: -; clone_size: -; v_call: TRBV29-1; j_call: TRBJ2-7; cdr3_nt: TGCAGCGCCGGACAGCTTCCCTACGAGCAGTACTTC; cdr3_aa: CSAGQLPYEQYF
d_call: -; clone_size: -; v_call: TRBV7-3; j_call: TRBJ1-2; cdr3_nt: TGTGCCAGCAGCCGACTATCACAATCTGGCTACACCTTC; cdr3_aa: CASSRLSQSGYTF
d_call: -; clone_size: -; v_call: TRBV7-9; j_call: TRBJ2-7; cdr3_nt: TGTGCCAGCAGCGACGGGATTTACGAGCAGTACTTC; cdr3_aa: CASSDGIYEQYF
d_call: -; clone_size: -; v_call: TRBV19; j_call: TRBJ1-1; cdr3_nt: TGTGCCAGTTGGGACACCTACACTGAAGCTTTCTTT; cdr3_aa: CASWDTYTEAFF
d_call: TRBD1; clone_size: once; v_call: TRBV7-2; j_call: TRBJ2-1; cdr3_nt: TGTGCCAGCAGCTTCGACAGGGGCTCCTACAATGAGCAGTTCTTC; cdr3_aa: CASSFDRGSYNEQFF
d_call: -; clone_size: -; v_call: TRBV9; j_call: TRBJ2-1; cdr3_nt: TGTGCCAGCAGCGCCGACTCGGGTGAGCAGTTCTTC; cdr3_aa: CASSADSGEQFF
d_call: -; clone_size: -; v_call: TRBV18; j_call: TRBJ2-7; cdr3_nt: TGTGCCAGCTCACCACAAGGGGAGCCCTACGAGCAGTACTTC; cdr3_aa: CASSPQGEPYEQYF
d_call: TRBD2; clone_size: -; v_call: TRBV2; j_call: TRBJ2-5; cdr3_nt: TGTGCCAGCAGTGAGATACTAGCGGGAGAAGGAGAGACCCAGTACTTC; cdr3_aa: CASSEILAGEGETQYF
d_call: -; clone_size: -; v_call: TRBV27; j_call: TRBJ1-3; cdr3_nt: TGTGCCAGCAGTTTAGGAGGACCGGACCGCCTAGGGGGAAACACCATATATTTT; cdr3_aa: CASSLGGPDRLGGNTIYF
d_call: TRBD2; clone_size: -; v_call: TRBV6-2/TRBV6-3; j_call: TRBJ2-1; cdr3_nt: TGTGCCAGCAGTCCCCGGACTAGCGGGGTCTACAATGAGCAGTTCTTC; cdr3_aa: CASSPRTSGVYNEQFF
d_call: -; clone_size: -; v_call: TRBV7-3; j_call: TRBJ1-1; cdr3_nt: TGTGCCAGCAGACTCCAGGTGCACACTGAAGCTTTCTTT; cdr3_aa: CASRLQVHTEAFF
d_call: -; clone_size: -; v_call: TRBV7-2; j_call: TRBJ2-7; cdr3_nt: TGTGCCAGCAACCTAGACTCCGCTCGGGACGAGCAGTACTTC; cdr3_aa: CASNLDSARDEQYF
d_call: TRBD2; clone_size: once; v_call: TRBV24-1; j_call: TRBJ2-1; cdr3_nt: TGTGCCACCAGTGATCCGGGACTAGCGTATGAGCAGTTCTTC; cdr3_aa: CATSDPGLAYEQFF
d_call: -; clone_size: -; v_call: TRBV5-1; j_call: TRBJ1-5; cdr3_nt: TGCGCCAGCAGCTTTGACGGAGGCAATCAGCCCCAGCATTTT; cdr3_aa: CASSFDGGNQPQHF
d_call: TRBD1; clone_size: -; v_call: TRBV7-9; j_call: TRBJ2-1; cdr3_nt: TGTGCCTTAGGGACAGGGGATCTTGAGCAGTTCTTC; cdr3_aa: CALGTGDLEQFF
d_call: -; clone_size: -; v_call: TRBV19; j_call: TRBJ2-1; cdr3_nt: TGTGCCAGTAGTATAGACCGAACAATGAAGCAGTTCTTC; cdr3_aa: CASSIDRTMKQFF
d_call: TRBD2; clone_size: once; v_call: TRBV9; j_call: TRBJ2-1; cdr3_nt: TGTGCCAGCAGCGCCCAACTAGCGGGAGGGCACAATGAGCAGTTCTTC; cdr3_aa: CASSAQLAGGHNEQFF
d_call: TRBD2; clone_size: -; v_call: TRBV20-1; j_call: TRBJ2-1; cdr3_nt: TGCAGTGCTAGTACCCTAGCGGGTTCCTACAATGAGCAGTTCTTC; cdr3_aa: CSASTLAGSYNEQFF
d_call: -; clone_size: once; v_call: TRBV7-3; j_call: TRBJ2-7; cdr3_nt: TGTGCCAGCAGCTTAAACACGGGAGACTCCTACGAGCAGTACTTC; cdr3_aa: CASSLNTGDSYEQYF